The 28 T cell receptor beta chains presented below share a single source sample, sequenced in a study of shared clonotypes between healthy human individuals (dated by TCRdb to 2018 to 2020). The library was obtained by the immunoSEQ multiplex PCR assay. What TCRdb holds here is the immuneACCESS table cut down to in-frame rearrangements. Part of the clones is not present; checked against another copy, under half of the missing clones reflect an unresolved V gene, and the others are unexplained. A total of over 2,000,000 clones appear in this sample, 93% of them only once. The top ten clonotypes cover more than 1.5% of the sample. CD8 naive samples were CD45RO-negative cells positively selected for CCR7, giving a CD45RA+CCR7+ population that excluded TemRA cells. The sample taken for sequencing was naive CD8+ T cells from PBMCs. The cell subset or site tag for this specimen amounts to: CD45RA+CCR7+. The receptors shown here come from a man aged 18 to 35 in good health. Some clones in this sample may be carry-over from other donors' samples.

The rearrangement uses TRBV7-9 and TRBJ2-2; 7 bases align to TRBD2. CDR3 size: 15 residues. CDR1 and CDR2 (germline): SEHNR, FQNEAQ (reference sequence). J was trimmed by 5 bases and V by 5 bases; bases with no gene match: 8. CDR3 amino acids: CASSEVGGRTGELFF. DNA of the CDR3: TGTGCCAGCAGCGAAGTGGGCGGGAGAACCGGGGAGCTGTTTTTT.

The chain combines TRBV11-1 with TRBJ1-6, with unresolved D. Trimming left V 1 base short and J 9 bases short, with 7 bases between. CDR1 and CDR2 (germline): SGHAT, FQDESV (reference sequence). The CDR3 is made up of 13 amino acids. CDR3 residues: CASSLVSRSPLHF. As DNA, the CDR3 is TGTGCCAGCAGCTTAGTATCCCGTTCACCCCTCCACTTT. The entire variable domain, with the rest obtained from reference TRBV11-1 and TRBJ1-6, is as follows: EAEVAQSPRYKITEKSQAVAFWCDPISGHATLYWYRQILGQGPELLVQFQDESVVDDSQLPKDRFSAERLKGVDSTLKIQPAELGDSAMYLCASSLVSRSPLHFGNGTRLTVT.

The chain has TRBV29-1 and TRBJ2-7; perhaps TRBD2 as D (5 bases). This CDR3 is built from 11 residues. CDR1 and CDR2 (germline): SQVTM, ANQGSEA. Trimming stripped 6 bases from V and 6 bases from J, with 12 bases between. The CDR3 nucleotides are TGCAGCGTGCTAACACGGGGCGAGCAGTACTTC. Encoded protein: CSVLTRGEQYF.

The count of this clone is one. The rearrangement links TRBV9 to TRBJ1-2, with 8 bases aligning to TRBD1. The CDR3 sequence is 19 residues long. Germline assignment: CDR1 SGDLS and CDR2 YYNGEE. J lost 4 bases, V lost 0 bases, and 17 bases had no gene match. The CDR3 region is CASSVDGDNRGFGRYGYTF. CDR3 nucleotide sequence: TGTGCCAGCAGCGTAGACGGGGACAACAGGGGGTTCGGTCGCTATGGCTACACCTTC.

V gene TRBV4-1 combines with J gene TRBJ2-1; D gene uncertain. In germline, CDR1 is MGHRA, CDR2 YSYEKL. Trimming left V 3 bases short and J 8 bases short, with 11 bases between. This CDR3 has 13 residues. The CDR3 here is CASSHGDGYEQFF. The CDR3, as DNA: TGCGCCAGCAGCCACGGCGATGGGTATGAGCAGTTCTTC.

The V and J genes are TRBV2 and TRBJ2-7, with 7 bases lining up with TRBD2. Germline assignment: CDR1 SNHLY and CDR2 FYNNEI. The CDR3 totals 16 residues. J gave up 1 base and V 6 bases, and 12 bases lay outside the gene matches. CDR3 nucleotide sequence: TGTGCCAGCAGGCCCTTGGCGGGGGTGGAATCCTACGAGCAGTACTTC. Translation gives CASRPLAGVESYEQYF.

The V and J genes are TRBV6-1 and TRBJ1-2; D gene unclear. V dropped 3 bases and J dropped 8 bases, with 13 bases sitting between them. This CDR3 spans 13 amino acids. The germline CDR1 and CDR2 sequences are MNHNS and SASEGT. The CDR3 is CASSETLGGGYTF. The CDR3 bases are TGTGCCAGCAGTGAGACCCTAGGAGGGGGCTACACCTTC.

This chain uses TRBV28 with TRBJ2-1; D is perhaps TRBD2 (5 bases). Germline CDR1 reads MDHEN; CDR2 reads SYDVKM. There are 13 residues in the CDR3. The V end was cut by 7 bases, the J end by 8 bases, with 15 bases between. The CDR3 here is CASIDGISDEQFF. The CDR3 bases are TGTGCCAGCATAGACGGGATTTCGGATGAGCAGTTCTTC.

About this clone itself: The sample has other DNA sequences that encode this CDR3 too. This chain joins TRBV27 and TRBJ2-2; D is unclear. The V end lost 6 bases, the J end lost 4 bases, and 3 bases lay between the germline ends. The V gene's germline CDR1 is MNHEY and CDR2 SMNVEV (reference sequence). The length of the CDR3 is 11 residues. The CDR3 nucleotides read TGTGCCAGCAGCGGCACCGGGGAGCTGTTTTTT. It specifies CASSGTGELFF.

This chain uses TRBV19 with TRBJ1-5, with 11 nucleotides matching TRBD1. V was clipped by 3 bases and J by 0 bases; unmatched bases: 7. This CDR3 comprises 18 residues. The germline CDR1 and CDR2 sequences are LNHDA and SQIVND (reference sequence). CDR3 DNA: TGTGCCAGTAGTATCAGGGACAGGGGGAACTATAGCAATCAGCCCCAGCATTTT. Protein sequence: CASSIRDRGNYSNQPQHF.

This chain uses TRBV2 with TRBJ2-3, with D uncertain. This CDR3 has 17 amino acids. Germline values: CDR1 SNHLY, CDR2 FYNNEI. Trimming took off 6 bases at V and 2 bases at J, with 21 bases between the two ends. The CDR3 sequence: CASSQHDTIAYTDTQYF. Written as DNA, the CDR3 is TGTGCCAGCAGCCAACATGACACAATCGCCTACACAGATACGCAGTATTTT.

The CDR3 bases are TGTGCCAGCAGCTTTTATTTACTAGCAGCGCAGTTCTTC. This sequence encodes CASSFYLLAAQFF. The rearrangement joins TRBV7-9 to TRBJ2-1; a weak D match, TRBD2 (6 bases). The V end was cut by 3 bases, the J end by 12 bases, with 15 bases between. Germline values: CDR1 SEHNR, CDR2 FQNEAQ (reference sequence). The CDR3 length is 13 residues. The whole variable domain, filled in from reference TRBV7-9 and TRBJ2-1, reads DTGVSQNPRHKITKRGQNVTFRCDPISEHNRLYWYRQTLGQGPEFLTYFQNEAQLEKSRLLSDRFSAERPKGSFSTLEIQRTEQGDSAMYLCASSFYLLAAQFFGPGTRLTVL.

The gene calls are TRBV16 and TRBJ1-1; unclear D gene. The CDR3 sequence is 12 residues long. Trimming cost V 7 bases and J 8 bases, with 14 bases left between them. Germline V gene data show CDR1 as KGHSY and CDR2 as FQNENV. CDR3 residues: CASTDGTGEAFF. CDR3 bases: TGTGCCAGCACTGACGGTACGGGAGAAGCTTTCTTT.

J is TRBJ1-2 and V is TRBV5-4, with 10 bases that match TRBD1. The germline V gene encodes CDR1 SGHNT and CDR2 YYREEE (reference sequence). The CDR3 spans 14 residues. Trimming removed 3 bases from V and 4 bases from J; junction bases left unmatched: 3. The CDR3 DNA is TGTGCCAGCAGCTGGGACAGGGGTGCCTATGGCTACACCTTC. This encodes CASSWDRGAYGYTF. The full variable domain, rest sourced from reference TRBV5-4 and TRBJ1-2, is ETGVTQSPTHLIKTRGQQVTLRCSSQSGHNTVSWYQQALGQGPQFIFQYYREEENGRGNFPPRFSGLQFPNYSSELNVNALELDDSALYLCASSWDRGAYGYTFGSGTRLTVV.

The V and J genes are TRBV6-1 and TRBJ2-3, with TRBD2 matching over 8 bases. This CDR3 comprises 13 residues. V lost 8 bases to trimming and J lost 2 bases; unmatched junction nucleotides: 3. Germline V gene data show CDR1 as MNHNS and CDR2 as SASEGT. Here the CDR3 reads CASRGGITDTQYF. The CDR3 DNA reads as TGTGCCAGCCGGGGGGGGATCACAGATACGCAGTATTTT.

V usage is TRBV7-9 and J usage is TRBJ2-3, with D tentatively TRBD2 (5 bases). The CDR3 contains 13 residues. Germline values: CDR1 SEHNR, CDR2 FQNEAQ (reference sequence). Trimming took 5 bases from V and 4 from J, leaving 10 bases between them. In nucleotides, the CDR3 is TGTGCCAGCAGCGCTAGCATACCAGATACGCAGTATTTT. Translation: CASSASIPDTQYF.

CDR3 in DNA: TGCGCCAGCAGTGTGCGGGAGTTTAACACCGGGGAGCTGTTTTTT. As protein: CASSVREFNTGELFF. The chain carries TRBV5-1 and TRBJ2-2; 7 bases are a match to TRBD2. V was pared by 5 bases and J by 2 bases, with 6 bases of the junction left unmatched. This CDR3 has 15 amino acids. CDR1 is SGHRS, CDR2 YFSETQ, per germline.

The J gene is TRBJ2-1, the V gene TRBV7-9; TRBD1 matches 9 bases. This CDR3 has 18 residues. The junction had 11 bases not matched to a gene; V was cut back by 2 bases and J by 3 bases. The V gene's germline CDR1 is SEHNR and CDR2 FQNEAQ (reference sequence). The CDR3 sequence: CASSLWGQDRGGYNEQFF. The CDR3 DNA reads as TGTGCCAGCAGCTTATGGGGACAGGACAGGGGAGGCTACAATGAGCAGTTCTTC.

For this clone: Other nucleotide sequences from this sample produce the same CDR3. The chain uses TRBV9 and TRBJ2-2; D is uncertain. This CDR3 is built from 14 residues. Trimming stripped 1 base from V and 2 bases from J, with 6 bases between. Germline-derived CDR1 and CDR2 are SGDLS and YYNGEE. CDR3 region: CASSVSRNTGELFF. The DNA for the CDR3 is TGTGCCAGCAGCGTATCGCGAAACACCGGGGAGCTGTTTTTT.

CDR3 protein: CASSEDTGGETQYF. CDR3 coding DNA: TGTGCCAGCAGTGAAGATACAGGGGGGGAGACCCAGTACTTC. V gene TRBV2 combines with J gene TRBJ2-5; 8 bases agree with TRBD1. Germline CDR1 reads SNHLY; CDR2 reads FYNNEI. The CDR3 runs 14 residues. V was clipped by 1 base and J by 5 bases; unmatched bases: 3.

This clone was detected only once. The chain has TRBV15 and TRBJ2-1, with D tentatively TRBD1 or TRBD2 (5 bases each). The germline gives CDR1 LNHNV, CDR2 YYDKDF (reference sequence). Trimming took 8 bases from V and 3 from J, leaving 14 bases between them. The CDR3 sequence is 14 residues long. Here the CDR3 reads CATGGANDYNEQFF. CDR3 nucleotides: TGTGCCACCGGGGGAGCCAACGACTACAATGAGCAGTTCTTC.

V gene TRBV13 combines with J gene TRBJ2-2; the match to TRBD2 covers 13 bases. CDR1 PRHDT and CDR2 FYEKMQ come from the germline V gene (reference sequence). Trimming removed 5 bases from V and 4 bases from J; junction bases left unmatched: 4. The CDR3 covers 16 residues. The CDR3 protein is CASSRLAGGTTGELFF. The CDR3 nucleotides are TGTGCCAGCAGCCGACTAGCGGGAGGTACCACCGGGGAGCTGTTTTTT.

This clone was recorded once. The V and J genes are TRBV28 and TRBJ2-7; TRBD2 agrees at 13 bases. CDR1 is MDHEN and CDR2 is SYDVKM in the germline V gene. The CDR3 covers 18 residues. V was pared by 5 bases and J by 7 bases, with 17 bases of the junction left unmatched. CDR3 DNA sequence: TGTGCCAGCAGTCCGGGGACTAGCGGGACGGGGGTCTTGGGGGAGCAGTACTTC. Its translation is CASSPGTSGTGVLGEQYF.

The gene calls are TRBV11-2 and TRBJ2-7; 10 nucleotides align to TRBD2. CDR1 is SGHAT and CDR2 is FQNNGV in the germline V gene. Unmatched junction bases numbered 14, after V lost 5 bases and J lost 4 bases. The CDR3 has 17 residues. The CDR3 is CASSLSGGTSVPYEQYF. The CDR3 DNA sequence: TGTGCCAGCAGCCTGTCCGGTGGGACTAGCGTCCCATACGAGCAGTACTTC.

The chain combines TRBV7-9 with TRBJ2-5, with a tentative D call TRBD2 (6 bases). Germline V gene lookup returns CDR1 SEHNR and CDR2 FQNEAQ (reference sequence). The CDR3 covers 15 residues. Trimming removed 5 bases from V and 7 bases from J, with 20 bases in between. CDR3 amino acids: CASSPRDHPPGTQYF. CDR3 in DNA: TGTGCCAGCAGCCCGCGGGACCACCCGCCCGGGACCCAGTACTTC.

The chain is built from TRBV9 and TRBJ2-7; the D gene is possibly TRBD2 (6 bases). V lost 4 bases to trimming and J lost 4 bases, with 15 bases between them. This CDR3 comprises 14 residues. Germline CDR1 SGDLS, CDR2 YYNGEE. In DNA form, the CDR3 reads TGTGCCAGCAGCTATGGCGGGAAAGGGTACGAGCAGTACTTC. It translates to CASSYGGKGYEQYF.

This rearrangement joins TRBV19 to TRBJ2-7; TRBD1 might be the D (6 bases). The CDR3 consists of 13 residues. V was pared by 6 bases and J by 0 bases, with 9 bases between. CDR1 LNHDA and CDR2 SQIVND come from the germline V gene (reference sequence). The DNA for the CDR3 is TGTGCCAGTAGGCCGGACAGCTCCTACGAGCAGTACTTC. Translating it yields CASRPDSSYEQYF.

In this sample, this clone turned up a few times. This chain joins TRBV4-3 and TRBJ1-1; no definite D call. The germline gives CDR1 LGHNA, CDR2 YSLEER. There are 14 residues in the CDR3. Between the trimmed V and J ends, which lost 3 bases and 3 bases, there was a span of 11 bases. The CDR3 coding sequence is TGCGCCAGCAGCCATTCACCGGGTTACACTGAAGCTTTCTTT. This sequence encodes CASSHSPGYTEAFF.